The rows below give T cell receptor beta chains drawn from one sample of a study of blood T cell repertoires in COVID-19. TCRdb's table, derived via immunoSEQ multiplex PCR, lists solely in-frame clones and lacks some. Of around 130,000 clones in the sample, more than 70% are singletons; the top ten hold 3.5% to 4.5%. Sequencing was performed on peripheral blood. The receptors were sampled from a woman aged 55-70 years with acute or convalescent COVID-19. Both conserved end residues are part of each CDR3. The order of the fields is D gene, J gene, clone size, V gene, CDR3 protein, CDR3 DNA. D genes are given only for firm matches. Some rows mark clone size as missing; the rest say once, few, many or name a class of expanded clone.

>-|TRBJ2-1|-|TRBV3-1/TRBV3-2
CASSQMRYNEQFF
TGTGCCAGCAGCCAGATGCGGTACAATGAGCAGTTCTTC
>TRBD1|TRBJ1-1|-|TRBV7-8
CASSFQGARAFF
TGTGCCAGCAGCTTTCAGGGGGCACGAGCTTTCTTT
>TRBD2|TRBJ2-1|-|TRBV23-1
CASSLRLAGVGSNNEQFF
TGCGCCAGCAGTCTGAGACTAGCGGGAGTGGGGTCGAACAATGAGCAGTTCTTC
>TRBD1|TRBJ1-3|-|TRBV2
CASSATGGGNTIYF
TGTGCCAGCAGCGCGACAGGGGGAGGAAACACCATATATTTT
>TRBD1|TRBJ2-5|-|TRBV19
CASSISTGGSETQYF
TGTGCCAGTAGTATTTCCACAGGGGGCTCAGAGACCCAGTACTTC
>-|TRBJ2-3|-|TRBV6-5
CATSRDFITDTQYF
TGTGCCACCTCGAGGGACTTTATCACAGATACGCAGTATTTT
>-|TRBJ1-5|-|TRBV10-2
CASRLGGMHQPQHF
TGCGCCAGCAGATTAGGGGGAATGCATCAGCCCCAGCATTTT
>TRBD2|TRBJ2-1|once|TRBV10-3
CAITATSGSYNEQFF
TGTGCCATAACCGCGACTAGCGGGAGTTACAATGAGCAGTTCTTC
>-|TRBJ1-5|-|TRBV10-3
CAISESRGSNQPQHF
TGTGCCATCAGTGAGTCTAGGGGTAGCAATCAGCCCCAGCATTTT
>TRBD2|TRBJ2-1|-|TRBV11-2
CASSLDLAVYNEQFF
TGTGCCAGCAGCTTAGACCTAGCGGTCTACAATGAGCAGTTCTTC
>-|TRBJ2-6|-|TRBV4-2
CASSPGNSGANVLTF
TGTGCCAGCAGCCCCGGGAACTCTGGGGCCAACGTCCTGACTTTC
>TRBD2|TRBJ2-5|-|TRBV7-9
CASSWGRGGETQYF
TGTGCCAGCAGCTGGGGTCGGGGGGGAGAGACCCAGTACTTC
>-|TRBJ2-2|-|TRBV12-5
CASGLAEGGTGELFF
TGTGCTAGTGGTTTGGCGGAGGGAGGCACCGGGGAGCTGTTTTTT
>TRBD2|TRBJ2-1|-|TRBV2
CASSGTSGRGSYNEQFF
TGTGCCAGCAGTGGGACTAGCGGGAGGGGTTCCTACAATGAGCAGTTCTTC
>-|TRBJ1-2|-|TRBV18
CASSPTGESYGYTF
TGTGCCAGCTCACCAACGGGGGAATCCTATGGCTACACCTTC
>TRBD1|TRBJ1-5|-|TRBV7-7
CASSLEVEQGASQPQHF
TGTGCTAGCAGCTTAGAGGTAGAACAGGGGGCATCCCAGCCCCAGCATTTT
>-|TRBJ2-7|few|TRBV3-1/TRBV3-2
CASSQELGGLGQYF
TGTGCCAGCAGCCAAGAGTTAGGCGGGCTGGGGCAGTACTTC
>-|TRBJ1-2|-|TRBV6-5
CASSYEARGYGYTF
TGTGCCAGCAGTTACGAGGCCAGAGGATATGGCTACACCTTC
>-|TRBJ2-1|-|TRBV7-9
CASSPRASDYNEQFF
TGTGCCAGCAGCCCTCGGGCTAGCGACTACAATGAGCAGTTCTTC
>TRBD1|TRBJ1-1|-|TRBV6-5
CASSSTGGGYTEAFF
TGTGCCAGCAGTTCGACAGGGGGAGGGTACACTGAAGCTTTCTTT
>TRBD2|TRBJ2-1|-|TRBV6-5
CASSEGVAGTEQFF
TGTGCCAGCAGCGAGGGGGTAGCGGGGACAGAGCAGTTCTTC
>TRBD1|TRBJ1-2|-|TRBV30
CAWSVQGFSGYTF
TGTGCCTGGAGTGTACAGGGGTTCTCTGGCTACACCTTC
>TRBD1|TRBJ2-3|-|TRBV24-1
CATSDQDRVVGGTDTQYF
TGTGCCACCAGTGATCAGGACAGGGTGGTGGGAGGCACAGATACGCAGTATTTT
>-|TRBJ2-1|-|TRBV5-4
CASSKPGPTANEQFF
TGTGCCAGCAGCAAGCCGGGTCCAACGGCCAATGAGCAGTTCTTC
>-|TRBJ1-5|-|TRBV3-1/TRBV3-2
CASSQGPSPGQPQHF
TGTGCCAGCAGCCAAGGACCCTCTCCAGGTCAGCCCCAGCATTTT
>TRBD1|TRBJ1-2|-|TRBV5-1
CASSRGTGEDYGYTF
TGCGCCAGCAGCCGGGGGACAGGGGAGGACTATGGCTACACCTTC
>-|TRBJ2-7|-|TRBV2
CASCSGASYEQYF
TGTGCCAGCTGTAGCGGAGCTTCCTACGAGCAGTACTTC
>-|TRBJ1-5|-|TRBV19
CASSIDFGGQPSNQPQHF
TGTGCCAGTAGTATAGATTTCGGCGGACAGCCTAGCAATCAGCCCCAGCATTTT
>TRBD1|TRBJ1-6|once|TRBV6-5
CASSYRQGASSPLHF
TGTGCCAGCAGTTACCGGCAGGGGGCGAGCTCACCCCTCCACTTT
>TRBD1|TRBJ1-6|-|TRBV5-1
CASSSLPDRERSPLHF
TGCGCCAGCAGCTCACTCCCGGACAGGGAACGTTCACCCCTCCACTTT
>-|TRBJ2-2|-|TRBV5-1
CASSLAPSAGELFF
TGCGCCAGCAGCTTGGCCCCTAGTGCCGGGGAGCTGTTTTTT
>TRBD2|TRBJ2-1|-|TRBV11-3
CASSTPDGTSGFSTYNEQFF
TGTGCCAGCAGCACGCCCGACGGGACTAGCGGATTCTCCACTTACAATGAGCAGTTCTTC
>TRBD1|TRBJ1-5|-|TRBV19
CASTGVGRTGGVWNQPQHF
TGTGCCAGTACAGGGGTAGGACGGACAGGGGGCGTGTGGAATCAGCCCCAGCATTTT
>TRBD2|TRBJ2-2|-|TRBV5-1
CASSRRASGNTGELFF
TGCGCCAGCAGCCGCAGGGCTAGCGGGAACACCGGGGAGCTGTTTTTT
>-|TRBJ1-1|-|TRBV4-1
CASSIRGVNTEAFF
TGCGCCAGCAGCATTAGAGGCGTGAACACTGAAGCTTTCTTT
>TRBD2|TRBJ2-1|once|TRBV3-1/TRBV3-2
CASSLSGRVEKAYNEQFF
TGTGCCAGCAGTCTTAGCGGGAGGGTTGAGAAGGCCTACAATGAGCAGTTCTTC
>TRBD2|TRBJ2-1|once|TRBV5-1
CASSLRLAGVAEQFF
TGCGCCAGCAGCTTGAGGCTAGCGGGAGTAGCTGAGCAGTTCTTC
>-|TRBJ1-1|few|TRBV13
CASSLKAPEAFF
TGTGCCAGCAGCTTAAAAGCGCCTGAAGCTTTCTTT
>-|TRBJ1-4|-|TRBV29-1
CSVGAGFNEKLFF
TGCAGCGTGGGCGCCGGGTTTAATGAAAAACTGTTTTTT
>-|TRBJ1-4|-|TRBV7-9
CASNALGDEKLFF
TGTGCCAGCAACGCACTGGGAGACGAAAAACTGTTTTTT
>-|TRBJ1-1|-|TRBV15
CATSRLRDTEAFF
TGTGCCACCAGCAGGCTCCGGGACACCGAAGCTTTCTTT
>-|TRBJ2-1|-|TRBV24-1
CATSDNRYYGNEQFF
TGTGCCACCAGTGACAACCGTTACTACGGCAATGAGCAGTTCTTC
>TRBD2|TRBJ2-2|-|TRBV28
CASSLYSSGNTGELFF
TGTGCCAGCAGTTTATACTCTAGCGGTAACACCGGGGAGCTGTTTTTT
>-|TRBJ1-1|-|TRBV7-9
CASSLQAGNTEAFF
TGTGCCAGCAGCTTACAGGCAGGGAACACTGAAGCTTTCTTT
>TRBD2|TRBJ2-2|-|TRBV10-2
CASSGLAGLNTGELFF
TGCGCCAGCAGCGGACTAGCGGGACTTAACACCGGGGAGCTGTTTTTT
>TRBD2|TRBJ2-7|-|TRBV29-1
CSAVKGAGAEEQYF
TGCAGCGCGGTGAAAGGAGCGGGAGCCGAGGAGCAGTACTTC
>-|TRBJ2-2|-|TRBV6-5
CASSPLGGQPGELFF
TGTGCCAGCAGTCCCCTAGGGGGTCAGCCCGGGGAGCTGTTTTTT
>TRBD2|TRBJ2-1|-|TRBV2
CASTRGVAGVGEQFF
TGTGCCAGCACCAGAGGAGTAGCGGGAGTTGGAGAGCAGTTCTTC
>-|TRBJ2-1|-|TRBV12-3/TRBV12-4
CASSLGDEQFF
TGTGCCAGCAGCCTGGGCGATGAGCAGTTCTTC
>TRBD2|TRBJ2-1|-|TRBV7-9
CASSLVHLAGGNEQFF
TGTGCCAGCAGCTTAGTTCACCTAGCGGGAGGGAATGAGCAGTTCTTC
>-|TRBJ2-2|-|TRBV2
CASKFDSPGELFF
TGTGCCAGCAAGTTTGACAGCCCCGGGGAGCTGTTTTTT
>TRBD2|TRBJ2-5|-|TRBV9
CASSVASGSGRETQYF
TGTGCCAGCAGCGTAGCCAGCGGGAGCGGGAGAGAGACCCAGTACTTC
>TRBD2|TRBJ2-2|-|TRBV5-1
CASSPTSGNTGELFF
TGCGCCAGCAGCCCGACTAGCGGTAACACCGGGGAGCTGTTTTTT
>-|TRBJ2-7|-|TRBV7-2
CASSLGRVRYEQYF
TGTGCCAGCAGCTTAGGTCGGGTCCGCTACGAGCAGTACTTC
>TRBD1|TRBJ1-2|-|TRBV3-1/TRBV3-2
CASSTQQGSNYGYTF
TGTGCCAGCAGCACTCAACAGGGGTCTAACTATGGCTACACCTTC
>TRBD1|TRBJ1-3|-|TRBV30
CACGQGFGNTIYF
TGTGCCTGCGGACAGGGGTTTGGAAACACCATATATTTT
>-|TRBJ2-2|-|TRBV28
CASRGPNTGELFF
TGTGCCAGCAGGGGGCCGAACACCGGGGAGCTGTTTTTT
>-|TRBJ2-1|few|TRBV6-1
CASSEDYGKADAYNEQFF
TGTGCCAGCAGTGAAGATTATGGTAAAGCGGACGCCTACAATGAGCAGTTCTTC
>-|TRBJ1-1|-|TRBV2
CASSDYGAGTEAFF
TGTGCCAGCAGTGACTATGGGGCCGGGACTGAAGCTTTCTTT